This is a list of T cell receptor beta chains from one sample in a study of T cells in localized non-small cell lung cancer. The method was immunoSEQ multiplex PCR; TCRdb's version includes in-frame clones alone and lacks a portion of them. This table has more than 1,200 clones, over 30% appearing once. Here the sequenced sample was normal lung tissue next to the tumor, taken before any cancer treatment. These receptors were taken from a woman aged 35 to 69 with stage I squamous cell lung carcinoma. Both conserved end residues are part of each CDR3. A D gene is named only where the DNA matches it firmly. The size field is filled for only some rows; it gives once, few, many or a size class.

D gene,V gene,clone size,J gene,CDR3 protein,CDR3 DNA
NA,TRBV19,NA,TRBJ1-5,CASRPDKDCYQPQHF,TGTGCCAGTAGACCGGATAAGGATTGTTATCAGCCCCAGCATTTT
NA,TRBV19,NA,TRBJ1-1,CASSPDAGMNTEAFF,TGTGCCAGTAGTCCAGACGCAGGGATGAACACTGAAGCTTTCTTT
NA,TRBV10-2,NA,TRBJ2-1,CASSESTTRTYNEQFF,TGCGCCAGCAGTGAATCCACAACGCGAACCTACAATGAGCAGTTCTTC
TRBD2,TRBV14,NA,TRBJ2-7,CASSQQGLAYEQYF,TGTGCCAGCAGCCAACAGGGACTAGCGTACGAGCAGTACTTC
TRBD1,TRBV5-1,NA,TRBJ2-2,CASSIYRGGTGELFF,TGCGCCAGCAGTATATACAGGGGCGGCACCGGGGAGCTGTTTTTT
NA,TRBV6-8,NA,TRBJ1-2,CASSYSGVSADYGYTF,TGTGCCAGCAGTTACAGCGGGGTCAGCGCCGACTATGGCTACACCTTC
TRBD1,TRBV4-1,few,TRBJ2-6,CASSHLDRALSSGANVLTF,TGCGCCAGCAGCCACCTCGACAGGGCCTTGTCATCTGGGGCCAACGTCCTGACTTTC
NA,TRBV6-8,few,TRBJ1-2,CASSYSPVNYGYTF,TGTGCCAGCAGTTACTCCCCTGTAAACTATGGCTACACCTTC
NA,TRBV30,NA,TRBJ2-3,CAWSKGEGTDTQYF,TGTGCCTGGAGCAAGGGGGAGGGGACAGATACGCAGTATTTT
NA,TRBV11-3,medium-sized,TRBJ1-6,CASSLSTGNNSPLHF,TGTGCCAGCAGCTTATCGACAGGCAATAATTCACCCCTCCACTTT
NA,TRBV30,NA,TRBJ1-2,CASARDYGYTF,TGTGCCTCGGCCAGGGACTATGGCTACACCTTC
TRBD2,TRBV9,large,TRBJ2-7,CASSEGLAYYEQYF,TGTGCCAGCAGTGAAGGACTAGCGTACTACGAGCAGTACTTC